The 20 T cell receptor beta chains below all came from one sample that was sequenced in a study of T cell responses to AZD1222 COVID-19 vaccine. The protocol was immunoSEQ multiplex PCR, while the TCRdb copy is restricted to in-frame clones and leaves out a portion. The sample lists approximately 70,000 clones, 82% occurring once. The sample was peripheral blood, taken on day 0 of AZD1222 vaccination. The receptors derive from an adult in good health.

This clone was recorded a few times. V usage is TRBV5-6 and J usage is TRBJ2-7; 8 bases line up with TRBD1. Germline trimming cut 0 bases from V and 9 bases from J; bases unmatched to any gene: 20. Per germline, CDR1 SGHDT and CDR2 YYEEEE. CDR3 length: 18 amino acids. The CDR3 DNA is TGTGCCAGCAGCTTGGGAAGGATAGGGGGGACAGGTACCTTGCGGCAGTACTTC. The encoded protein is CASSLGRIGGTGTLRQYF. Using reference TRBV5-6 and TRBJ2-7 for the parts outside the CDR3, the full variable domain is DAGVTQSPTHLIKTRGQQVTLRCSPKSGHDTVSWYQQALGQGPQFIFQYYEEEERQRGNFPDRFSGHQFPNYSSELNVNALLLGDSALYLCASSLGRIGGTGTLRQYFGPGTRLTVT.

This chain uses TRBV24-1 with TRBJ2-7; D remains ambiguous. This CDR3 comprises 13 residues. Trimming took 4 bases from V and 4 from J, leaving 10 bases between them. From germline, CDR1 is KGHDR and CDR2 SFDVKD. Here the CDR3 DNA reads TGTGCCACCAGTGACCTCAGAGGTTACGAGCAGTACTTC. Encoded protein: CATSDLRGYEQYF.

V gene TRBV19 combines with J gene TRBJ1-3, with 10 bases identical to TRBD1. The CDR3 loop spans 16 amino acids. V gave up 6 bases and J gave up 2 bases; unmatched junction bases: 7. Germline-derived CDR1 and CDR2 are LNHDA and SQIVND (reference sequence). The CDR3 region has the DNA TGTGCCAGTAGGGGGACAGGGGTAGTGCCTGGAAACACCATATATTTT. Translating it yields CASRGTGVVPGNTIYF.

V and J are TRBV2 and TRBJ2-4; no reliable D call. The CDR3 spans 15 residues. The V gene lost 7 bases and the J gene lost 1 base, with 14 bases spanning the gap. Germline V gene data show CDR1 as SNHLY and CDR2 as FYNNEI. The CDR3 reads CASTADQAAKNIQYF. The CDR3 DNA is TGTGCCAGCACGGCAGACCAAGCGGCCAAAAACATTCAGTACTTC.

The CDR3 sequence: CASSIERGPNGNQPQHF. For the CDR3, the DNA is TGTGCCAGTAGTATAGAACGGGGCCCTAATGGCAATCAGCCCCAGCATTTT. The chain is built from TRBV19 and TRBJ1-5; perhaps TRBD1 as D (5 bases). V lost 0 bases to trimming and J lost 2 bases, with 14 bases between them. Germline CDR1 reads LNHDA; CDR2 reads SQIVND (reference sequence). This CDR3 comprises 17 residues.

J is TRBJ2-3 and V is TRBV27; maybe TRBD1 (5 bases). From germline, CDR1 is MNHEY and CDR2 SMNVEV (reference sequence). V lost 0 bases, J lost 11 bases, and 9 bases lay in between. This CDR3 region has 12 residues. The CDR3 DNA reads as TGTGCCAGCAGTTTATCAGGGGTGGTGCAGTATTTT. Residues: CASSLSGVVQYF.

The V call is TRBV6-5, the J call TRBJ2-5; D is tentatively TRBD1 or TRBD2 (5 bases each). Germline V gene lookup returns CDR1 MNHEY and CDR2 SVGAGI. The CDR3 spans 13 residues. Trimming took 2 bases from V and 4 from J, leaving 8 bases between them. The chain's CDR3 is CASSYDGGETQYF. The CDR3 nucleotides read TGTGCCAGCAGTTACGATGGGGGAGAGACCCAGTACTTC.

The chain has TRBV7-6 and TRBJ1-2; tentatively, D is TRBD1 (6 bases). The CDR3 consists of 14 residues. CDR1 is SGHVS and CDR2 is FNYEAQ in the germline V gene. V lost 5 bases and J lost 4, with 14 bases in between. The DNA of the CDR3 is TGTGCCAGCAGCCCTGGGGGGGGCCCCTATGGCTACACCTTC. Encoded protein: CASSPGGGPYGYTF.

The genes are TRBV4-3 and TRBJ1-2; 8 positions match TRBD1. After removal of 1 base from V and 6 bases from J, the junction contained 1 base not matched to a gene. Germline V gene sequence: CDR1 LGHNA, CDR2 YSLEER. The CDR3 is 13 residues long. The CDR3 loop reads CASSQAGGHGYTF. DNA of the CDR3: TGCGCCAGCAGCCAAGCAGGGGGCCATGGCTACACCTTC.

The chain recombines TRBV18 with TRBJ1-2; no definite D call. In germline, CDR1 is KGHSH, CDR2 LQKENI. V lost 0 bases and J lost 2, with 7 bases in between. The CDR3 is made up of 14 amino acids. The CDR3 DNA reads TGTGCCAGCTCACCACCCGGGAAAAACTATGGCTACACCTTC. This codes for CASSPPGKNYGYTF.

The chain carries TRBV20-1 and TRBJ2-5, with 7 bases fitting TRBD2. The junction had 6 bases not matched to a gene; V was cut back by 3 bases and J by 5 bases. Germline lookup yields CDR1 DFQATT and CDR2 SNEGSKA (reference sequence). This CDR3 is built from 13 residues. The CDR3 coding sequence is TGCAGTGCTAGTCGTACTAGCGCCGAGACCCAGTACTTC. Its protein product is CSASRTSAETQYF.

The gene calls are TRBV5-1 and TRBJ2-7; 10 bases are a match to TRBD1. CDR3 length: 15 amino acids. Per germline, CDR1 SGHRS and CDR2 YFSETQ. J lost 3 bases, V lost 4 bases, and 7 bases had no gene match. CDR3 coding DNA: TGCGCCAGCAGCACGGGACAGGGGAGTATCTACGAGCAGTACTTC. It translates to CASSTGQGSIYEQYF.

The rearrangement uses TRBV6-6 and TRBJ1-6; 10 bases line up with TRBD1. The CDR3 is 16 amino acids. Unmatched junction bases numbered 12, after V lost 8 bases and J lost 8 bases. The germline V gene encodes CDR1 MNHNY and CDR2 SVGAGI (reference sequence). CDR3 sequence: CASQRTGQGIDSPLHF. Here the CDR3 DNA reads TGTGCCAGCCAAAGAACGGGACAGGGGATTGATTCACCCCTCCACTTT.

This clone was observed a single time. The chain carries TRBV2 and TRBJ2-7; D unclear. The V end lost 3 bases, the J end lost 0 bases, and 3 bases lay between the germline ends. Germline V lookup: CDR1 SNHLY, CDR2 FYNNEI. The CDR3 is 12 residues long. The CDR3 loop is CASSDYSYEQYF. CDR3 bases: TGTGCCAGCAGTGATTACTCCTACGAGCAGTACTTC.

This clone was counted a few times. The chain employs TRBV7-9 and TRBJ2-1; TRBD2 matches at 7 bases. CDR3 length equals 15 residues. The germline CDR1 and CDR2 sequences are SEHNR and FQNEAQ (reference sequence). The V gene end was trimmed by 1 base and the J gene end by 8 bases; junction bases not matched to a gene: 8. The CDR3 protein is CASSLEASAGDEQFF. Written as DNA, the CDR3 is TGTGCCAGCAGCTTAGAGGCTAGCGCGGGGGATGAGCAGTTCTTC.

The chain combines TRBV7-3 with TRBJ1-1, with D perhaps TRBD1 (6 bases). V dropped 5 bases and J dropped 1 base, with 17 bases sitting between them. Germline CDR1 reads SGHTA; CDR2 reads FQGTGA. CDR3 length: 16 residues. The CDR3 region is CASSPTPGHPNTEAFF. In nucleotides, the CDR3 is TGTGCCAGCAGCCCGACACCGGGACACCCGAACACTGAAGCTTTCTTT. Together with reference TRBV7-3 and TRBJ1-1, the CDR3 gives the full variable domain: GAGVSQTPSNKVTEKGKYVELRCDPISGHTALYWYRQSLGQGPEFLIYFQGTGAADDSGLPNDRFFAVRPEGSVSTLKIQRTERGDSAVYLCASSPTPGHPNTEAFFGQGTRLTVV.

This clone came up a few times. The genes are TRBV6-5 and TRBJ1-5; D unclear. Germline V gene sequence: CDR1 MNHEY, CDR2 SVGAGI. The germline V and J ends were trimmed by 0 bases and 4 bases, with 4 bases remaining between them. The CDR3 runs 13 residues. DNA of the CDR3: TGTGCCAGCAGTTACTCTTTGAATCAGCCCCAGCATTTT. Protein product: CASSYSLNQPQHF.

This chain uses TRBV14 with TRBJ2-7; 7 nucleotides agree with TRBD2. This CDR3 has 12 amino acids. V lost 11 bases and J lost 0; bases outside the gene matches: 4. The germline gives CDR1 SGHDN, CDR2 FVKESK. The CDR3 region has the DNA TGTGCCTCCGGGGGGAGCTCCTACGAGCAGTACTTC. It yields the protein CASGGSSYEQYF.

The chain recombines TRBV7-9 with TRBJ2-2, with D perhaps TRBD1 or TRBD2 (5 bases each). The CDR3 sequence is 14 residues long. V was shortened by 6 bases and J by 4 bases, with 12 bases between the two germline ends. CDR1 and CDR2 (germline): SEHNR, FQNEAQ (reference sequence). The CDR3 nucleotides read TGTGCCAGCAGGGCCGGGACCCCCACCGGGGAGCTGTTTTTT. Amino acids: CASRAGTPTGELFF.

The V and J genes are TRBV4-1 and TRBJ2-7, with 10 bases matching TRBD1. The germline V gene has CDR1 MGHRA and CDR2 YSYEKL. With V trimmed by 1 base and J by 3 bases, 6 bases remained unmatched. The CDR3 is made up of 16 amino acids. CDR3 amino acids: CASSQVAGTGVYEQYF. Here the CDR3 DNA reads TGCGCCAGCAGCCAAGTAGCCGGGACAGGGGTCTACGAGCAGTACTTC.